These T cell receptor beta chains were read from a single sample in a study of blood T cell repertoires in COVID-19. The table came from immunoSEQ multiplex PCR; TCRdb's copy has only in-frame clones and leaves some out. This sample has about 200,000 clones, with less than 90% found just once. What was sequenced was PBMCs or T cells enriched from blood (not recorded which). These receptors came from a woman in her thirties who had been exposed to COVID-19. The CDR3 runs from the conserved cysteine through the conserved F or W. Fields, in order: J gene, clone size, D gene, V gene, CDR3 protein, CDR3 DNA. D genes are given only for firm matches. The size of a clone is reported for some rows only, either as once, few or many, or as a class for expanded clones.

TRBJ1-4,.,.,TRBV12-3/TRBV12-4,CASTPRPYEKLFF,TGTGCCAGCACCCCTAGACCGTATGAAAAACTGTTTTTT
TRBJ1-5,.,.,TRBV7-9,CASSLTANQPQHF,TGTGCCAGCAGCTTAACAGCCAATCAGCCCCAGCATTTT
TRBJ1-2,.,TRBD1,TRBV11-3,CASSLDAHRDRTPYGYTF,TGTGCCAGCAGCTTAGACGCCCACCGGGACAGAACACCCTATGGCTACACCTTC
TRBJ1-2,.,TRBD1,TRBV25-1,CASSAGTGSYYGYTF,TGTGCCAGCAGTGCCGGGACAGGGTCCTACTATGGCTACACCTTC
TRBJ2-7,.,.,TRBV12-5,CASGLGGGIAYEQYF,TGTGCTAGTGGTTTGGGGGGAGGTATTGCCTACGAGCAGTACTTC
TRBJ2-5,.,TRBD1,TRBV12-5,CASGSNRGETQYF,TGTGCTAGTGGCTCGAACAGGGGGGAGACCCAGTACTTC
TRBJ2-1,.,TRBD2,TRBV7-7,CASSLGGVYNEQFF,TGTGCTAGCAGCTTGGGGGGGGTATACAATGAGCAGTTCTTC
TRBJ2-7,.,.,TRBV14,CASSQGGEDFEQYF,TGTGCCAGCAGCCAAGGTGGCGAGGATTTCGAGCAGTACTTC
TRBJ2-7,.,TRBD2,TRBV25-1,CASSESGGGFRYEQYF,TGTGCCAGCAGTGAATCTGGCGGGGGGTTTAGATACGAGCAGTACTTC
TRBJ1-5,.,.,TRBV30,CAWSVLGAGPQHF,TGTGCCTGGAGTGTACTCGGTGCGGGGCCCCAGCATTTT
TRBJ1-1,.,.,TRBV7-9,CASSYGNTEAFF,TGTGCCAGCAGCTACGGGAACACTGAAGCTTTCTTT
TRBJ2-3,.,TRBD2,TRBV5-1,CASSRTSGGAFTDTQYF,TGCGCCAGCAGCCGGACTAGCGGGGGGGCTTTCACAGATACGCAGTATTTT
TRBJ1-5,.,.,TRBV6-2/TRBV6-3,CASSYSPTFSNQPQHF,TGTGCCAGCAGTTACTCGCCGACATTTAGCAATCAGCCCCAGCATTTT
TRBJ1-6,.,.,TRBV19,CASSMAGNYNSPLHF,TGTGCCAGTAGTATGGCAGGGAACTATAATTCACCCCTCCACTTT
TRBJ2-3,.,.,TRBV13,CASSFVGGPGDTQYF,TGTGCCAGCAGCTTTGTGGGGGGGCCGGGAGATACGCAGTATTTT
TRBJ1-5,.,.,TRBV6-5,CASGQGTQPQHF,TGTGCCAGCGGGCAGGGAACTCAGCCCCAGCATTTT
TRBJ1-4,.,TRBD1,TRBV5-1,CASRGQGAGEKLFF,TGCGCCAGCAGGGGACAGGGGGCTGGTGAAAAACTGTTTTTT
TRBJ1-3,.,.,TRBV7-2,CASSSEGASGNTIYF,TGTGCCAGCAGCTCTGAGGGAGCCTCTGGAAACACCATATATTTT
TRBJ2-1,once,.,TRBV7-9,CASSPRRGGLNEQFF,TGTGCCAGCAGCCCCCGGAGGGGGGGCCTCAATGAGCAGTTCTTC
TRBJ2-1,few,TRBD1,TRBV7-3,CASSQDRGYYNEQFF,TGTGCCAGCAGCCAGGACAGGGGCTACTACAATGAGCAGTTCTTC
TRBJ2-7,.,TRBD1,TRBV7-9,CASRKMTGSEQYF,TGTGCCAGCAGGAAGATGACAGGGTCCGAGCAGTACTTC
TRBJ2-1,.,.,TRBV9,CASSVGWSDEQFF,TGTGCCAGCAGCGTCGGTTGGTCCGATGAGCAGTTCTTC
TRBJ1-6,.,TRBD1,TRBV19,CASSISDRDNSPLHF,TGTGCCAGTAGTATATCCGACAGGGATAATTCACCCCTCCACTTT
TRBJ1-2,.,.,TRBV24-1,CATSVPLDSGYGYTF,TGTGCCACCAGTGTACCCCTGGACAGCGGCTATGGCTACACCTTC
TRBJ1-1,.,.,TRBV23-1,CASSQSGQQNTEAFF,TGCGCCAGCAGTCAATCTGGACAGCAGAACACTGAAGCTTTCTTT
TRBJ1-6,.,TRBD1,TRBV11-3,CASSWTGSSYNSPLHF,TGTGCCAGCAGCTGGACAGGGAGCTCCTATAATTCACCCCTCCACTTT
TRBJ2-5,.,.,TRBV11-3,CASSPIGVLRTQYF,TGTGCCAGCAGCCCCATCGGGGTTTTGAGGACCCAGTACTTC
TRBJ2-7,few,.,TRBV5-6,CASSFTSGHEQYF,TGTGCCAGCAGCTTTACTAGTGGACACGAGCAGTACTTC
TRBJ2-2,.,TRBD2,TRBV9,CASSGPLAGGPGELFF,TGTGCCAGCAGCGGCCCACTAGCGGGGGGCCCCGGGGAGCTGTTTTTT
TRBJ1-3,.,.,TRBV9,CASSPIARESGNTIYF,TGTGCCAGCAGCCCCATCGCCCGCGAGTCTGGAAACACCATATATTTT
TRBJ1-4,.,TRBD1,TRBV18,CASSPQGTGDEKLFF,TGTGCCAGCTCACCACAAGGGACAGGGGACGAAAAACTGTTTTTT
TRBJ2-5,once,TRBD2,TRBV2,CASRLLAGGHLETQYF,TGTGCCAGCCGCCTACTAGCGGGGGGGCATTTGGAGACCCAGTACTTC
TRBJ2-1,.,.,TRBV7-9,CASSFGRTLHGEQFF,TGTGCCAGCAGCTTCGGCCGGACATTACATGGTGAGCAGTTCTTC
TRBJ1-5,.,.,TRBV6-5,CASSYGRGYNQPQHF,TGTGCCAGCAGTTATGGCAGGGGCTACAATCAGCCCCAGCATTTT
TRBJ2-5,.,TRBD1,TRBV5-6,CASSAQGQGLETQYF,TGTGCCAGCAGCGCCCAGGGACAGGGGTTAGAGACCCAGTACTTC
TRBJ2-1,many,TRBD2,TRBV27,CASSSTSGGAHEQFF,TGTGCCAGCAGTTCTACTAGCGGGGGGGCGCATGAGCAGTTCTTC
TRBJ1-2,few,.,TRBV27,CASSLTDSTPGYTF,TGTGCCAGCAGTTTGACTGACTCTACCCCTGGCTACACCTTC
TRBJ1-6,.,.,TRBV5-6,CASSLAQSRSSYNSPLHF,TGTGCCAGCAGCTTGGCTCAGTCTAGGAGCTCCTATAATTCACCCCTCCACTTT
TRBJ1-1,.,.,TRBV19,CASSIARVPNTEAFF,TGTGCCAGTAGTATAGCGCGGGTCCCTAACACTGAAGCTTTCTTT
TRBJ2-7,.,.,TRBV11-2,CASSLGRDYEQYF,TGTGCCAGCAGCTTAGGCAGGGATTACGAGCAGTACTTC
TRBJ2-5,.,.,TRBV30,CAWSYSETQYF,TGTGCCTGGAGTTATTCAGAGACCCAGTACTTC
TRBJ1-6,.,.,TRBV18,CASSPARAESPLHF,TGTGCCAGCTCACCAGCCAGGGCGGAATCACCCCTCCACTTT
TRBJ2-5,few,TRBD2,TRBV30,CAWSVLLAGFQETQYF,TGTGCCTGGAGTGTACTGCTAGCGGGATTCCAAGAGACCCAGTACTTC
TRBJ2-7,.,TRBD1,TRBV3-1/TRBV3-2,CASSQYRGPTYEQYF,TGTGCCAGCAGCCAATACAGGGGCCCCACCTACGAGCAGTACTTC
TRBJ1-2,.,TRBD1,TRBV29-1,CSVELGTGSVNYGYTF,TGCAGCGTTGAACTCGGGACAGGGTCGGTGAACTATGGCTACACCTTC
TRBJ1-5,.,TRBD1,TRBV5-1,CASSLTGQVNQPQHF,TGCGCCAGCAGCTTGACGGGACAGGTGAATCAGCCCCAGCATTTT
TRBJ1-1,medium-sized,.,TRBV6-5,CAIFPGSGTEAFF,TGTGCCATTTTTCCGGGGTCGGGCACTGAAGCTTTCTTT
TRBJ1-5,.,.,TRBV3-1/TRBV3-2,CASSQGWGERPQHF,TGTGCCAGCAGCCAAGGGTGGGGAGAGAGGCCCCAGCATTTT
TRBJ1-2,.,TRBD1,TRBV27,CASSSPTGNYGYTF,TGTGCCAGCAGTTCCCCGACAGGGAACTATGGCTACACCTTC
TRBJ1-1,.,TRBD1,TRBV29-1,CSVRPGQGPRAFF,TGCAGCGTCCGACCGGGACAGGGGCCAAGGGCTTTCTTT
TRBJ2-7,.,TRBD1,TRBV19,CASSPPGQSYEQYF,TGTGCCAGTAGTCCCCCGGGACAGTCCTACGAGCAGTACTTC
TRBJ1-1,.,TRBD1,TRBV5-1,CASSAGTGSEAFF,TGCGCCAGCAGTGCCGGGACAGGGTCGGAGGCTTTCTTT
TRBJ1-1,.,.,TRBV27,CASSLWRNTEAFF,TGTGCCAGCAGTTTATGGAGGAACACTGAAGCTTTCTTT
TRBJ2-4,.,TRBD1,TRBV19,CASRPGTAQNIQYF,TGTGCCAGTAGGCCCGGGACAGCCCAAAACATTCAGTACTTC